The T cell receptor beta chain under discussion was sequenced for a study of T cell responses to AZD1222 COVID-19 vaccine (dated by TCRdb to the early 2020s). For the study in its entirety: AZD1222 recipients with second doses at about 4 weeks or about 12 weeks were pooled, because spike-specific TCR depth and breadth did not differ between schedules. Trial participants were enrolled into age subgroups of 18-55, 56-69 and 70-plus years, which contained 148, 28 and 57 TCR-sequenced participants, respectively. TCR sequencing covered 233 trial participants: 200 to 210 given two doses of AZD1222 and approximately 25 given two doses of MenACWY control vaccine. The paper as a whole reports these results and caveats: Because no day 14 peak-response samples were available, the repertoires could be characterized only after the peak T cell response. In the small 56-69-year group, the increase in depth fell short of significance, most likely because of low power. Conclusions about previously exposed vaccinees were limited because only six or seven AZD1222 recipients were SARS-CoV-2 seropositive at baseline. A significant rise in spike-specific TCR breadth and depth was observed after two AZD1222 doses relative to day 0 and relative to MenACWY recipients. Nearly half of unique spike-specific TCRs reportedly recognized epitopes outside regions mutated in the B.1.351 and B.1.1.7 variants. The whole spike protein was spanned by vaccine-associated CD4 TCRs, and dominant responses were seen in regions 160-218 and 743-854. Participants were mostly white British, with more females than males. The authors suggested clonal diversity may have been underestimated.

The CDR3 regions of human TCRbeta chains were analyzed by immunosequencing. The paper's processing steps were these. Repertoire TCRs were checked for matches against a reference library of SARS-CoV-2-specific TCRs that had been generated using the MIRA antigen-specificity platform. Breadth was defined as the fraction of unique TCRs that were SARS-CoV-2-associated, and depth was defined as the fraction of total T cells that were SARS-CoV-2-associated. Using the MIRA data, every spike-specific TCR was mapped to the spike region that the TCR reacted to and assigned to either a CD4 or a CD8 class. Log10-transformed breadth and depth values were compared by one-way ANOVA with Sidak's multiple comparisons tests. Here the immuneACCESS table is served through TCRdb, limited to in-frame sequences with V and J called. Missing clones are a known gap in these copies; in checked studies unresolved V genes cover under half, and the rest lacks a known reason. That table gives V, J and clone size, and the DNA gave D and trimming. The sample table lists 100,000 to 130,000 clones, around nine tenths of them with a count of one. Less than 25% of the sample lies in the top ten.

About this clone: This receptor's antigen is unknown. The input lacks base qualities; no much larger clone sits a single base away.

Interpreted using the paper, the time point label stands for: baseline before first vaccination. Samples from vaccinated people were obtained from the UK trials COV001 and COV002, which included a single-blind randomized controlled phase 2/3 trial of AZD1222 (ChAdOx1 nCoV-19) in healthy adults. For TCRbeta chain sequencing, PBMC samples from trial participants were taken at day 0 and at day 28 after the second dose. The CDR3 runs 12 residues from the cysteine to the phenylalanine. Kept here is only the CDR3 DNA, which spans 36 bases and is read in frame from base 1. The germline V gene gives CDR1 as SGHAT and CDR2 as FQNNGV. V is clipped by 5 bases and J by 6 bases, and the sequence between their germline boundaries is 11 bases long.

The chain uses TRBV11-2 and TRBJ2-7; a weak D assignment points to TRBD2 (5 bases agree). This specimen was peripheral blood, taken on day 0 of AZD1222 vaccination. This clonotype was obtained from an adult in good health. The CDR3 loop reads CASSQGGSEQYF. Here is the DNA: TGTGCCAGCAGCCAAGGCGGGTCCGAGCAGTACTTC.